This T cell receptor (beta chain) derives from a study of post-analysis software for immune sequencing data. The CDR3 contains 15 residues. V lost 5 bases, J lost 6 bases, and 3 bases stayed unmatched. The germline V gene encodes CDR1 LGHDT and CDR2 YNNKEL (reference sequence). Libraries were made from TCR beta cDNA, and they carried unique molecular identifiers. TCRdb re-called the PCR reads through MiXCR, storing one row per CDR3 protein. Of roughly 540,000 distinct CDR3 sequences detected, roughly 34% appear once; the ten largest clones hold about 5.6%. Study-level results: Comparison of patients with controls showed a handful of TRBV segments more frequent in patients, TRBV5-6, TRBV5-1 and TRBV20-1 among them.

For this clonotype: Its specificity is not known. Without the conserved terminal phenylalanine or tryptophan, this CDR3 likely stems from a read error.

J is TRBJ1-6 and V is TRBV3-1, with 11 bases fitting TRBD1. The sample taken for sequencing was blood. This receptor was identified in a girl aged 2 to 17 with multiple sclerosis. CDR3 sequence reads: CASSVGQGANSPLHL. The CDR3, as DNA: TGTGCCAGCAGCGTCGGACAGGGGGCTAATTCACCCCTCCACCTT.